This T cell receptor (beta chain) was recovered during a study of beta chain features in type 1 diabetes. Overall study findings and caveats: Patients with Type 1 diabetes showed moderately but significantly shorter TCRB CDR3s in all four CD4+ subsets.

The entirety of the isolated RNA underwent reverse transcription, so expressed TCRB transcripts were sequenced. Measured with immunoSEQ multiplex PCR; TCRdb has only the in-frame clones, and not every one. The sample holds more than 250,000 clones, 15% seen once. For this clone: Antigen unknown.

The clonotype was recovered from a man aged 18 to 35 with type 1 diabetes. The sample comprised naive CD4+ T cells from blood.

The CDR3 bases are TGCGCCAGCAGTAGCGGGAGCTTCACAGATACGCAGTATTTT. This encodes CASSSGSFTDTQYF. J is TRBJ2-3 and V is TRBV5-1, with 9 positions matching TRBD2. Germline V gene sequence: CDR1 SGHRS, CDR2 YFSETQ. J was trimmed by 2 bases and V by 5 bases; bases with no gene match: 3. The CDR3 has 14 residues.